The rows below give T cell receptor beta chains drawn from one sample of a study of shared T cell receptors in the human thymus. TCRdb's table, derived via immunoSEQ multiplex PCR, lists solely in-frame clones and lacks some. The sample consists of over 450,000 clones, around 82% of them appearing once. The same data also went into a second study, on human thymus T cells.

Sequenced sample: thymocytes. The receptors were sampled from a boy under two years old with a congenital heart defect. Each CDR3 is given with its conserved first and last residue. A D gene is named only where the DNA matches it firmly.

.,TRBJ2-1,TRBV29-1,CSVGQGQARNEQFF
.,TRBJ2-5,TRBV11-2,CASSPAGQLDQETQYF
.,TRBJ2-3,TRBV4-3,CASSLLSGQGDTQYF
.,TRBJ2-7,TRBV30,CAWSATPSGVPYEQYF
TRBD2,TRBJ2-1,TRBV5-6,CASRGTSGRFDEQFF
TRBD1,TRBJ2-1,TRBV18,CASSSTGTGYRSEQFF
TRBD2,TRBJ2-7,TRBV10-3,CALGLAGAGYEQYF
TRBD1,TRBJ2-2,TRBV4-2,CASSQLDRGGNTGELFF
TRBD2,TRBJ2-7,TRBV19,CASSSGSAYEQYF
TRBD1,TRBJ1-1,TRBV6-6,CASSDRPNRGGQAFF
TRBD1,TRBJ1-2,TRBV6-1,CASSEDSLGQGLYGYTF
TRBD2,TRBJ2-1,TRBV29-1,CSVSSGRPYNEQFF
TRBD2,TRBJ2-7,TRBV18,CASSPRGRLSAGGPGEQYF
.,TRBJ2-7,TRBV4-1,CASSQNPRGNEQYF
.,TRBJ2-1,TRBV28,CASSLCLSGTHNEQFF
TRBD2,TRBJ2-7,TRBV15,CATSRSLPRQAGELYEQYF
TRBD2,TRBJ2-7,TRBV2,CASAGVSNIAYEQYF
.,TRBJ1-2,TRBV6-1,CASSEGDTGYGYTF
TRBD1,TRBJ2-7,TRBV27,CASSSPGQGPYEQYF
TRBD1,TRBJ2-4,TRBV27,CASSLRDRGPAKNIQYF
TRBD2,TRBJ2-7,TRBV4-1,CASSPRGLAGVEQYF
.,TRBJ2-1,TRBV21-1,CASSKVLQGMYNEQFF
.,TRBJ1-1,TRBV14,CASRIGVGTEAFF
.,TRBJ1-1,TRBV28,CASSLATGTPKMNTEAFF
TRBD1,TRBJ2-7,TRBV27,CASRRQGIYEQYF
.,TRBJ2-7,TRBV25-1,CASSEYGRQYLDGYEQYF
.,TRBJ2-7,TRBV28,CASTDLAGYEQYF
.,TRBJ2-7,TRBV21-1,CASSPGGQGASGGGLEQYF
TRBD2,TRBJ2-7,TRBV4-3,CASSQALGWGGAYEQYF
TRBD1,TRBJ2-1,TRBV7-6,CASSFHRGEQFF
.,TRBJ1-1,TRBV27,CASSPDTEAFF
TRBD1,TRBJ2-7,TRBV28,CASSLRQGLYEQYF
.,TRBJ2-1,TRBV5-1,CASSSQRMNNEQFF
TRBD1,TRBJ1-2,TRBV28,CASSLFPPGTGADGYTF